The present T cell receptor beta chain was sequenced within a study of Graves' ophthalmopathy and Graves' hyperthyroidism. This clonotype was recorded at least ten times. Its antigen is unidentified. Trimming pared 4 bases from V and 1 base from J, leaving 10 bases between. CDR3 size: 15 residues. Germline V lookup: CDR1 SEHNR, CDR2 FQNEAQ (reference sequence). Each diagnosis was determined on the basis of clinical symptoms, serum thyroxine, TRAb, thyroid ultrasound and orbital computed tomography. The authors used Ficoll-Paque density gradient centrifugation to separate PBMCs. The input was approximately 9.3 ml of fresh peripheral blood. The study's findings and limits: Ophthalmopathy and stable hyperthyroidism were discriminated by a 13-signature model, with approximately 89% sensitivity and 65% to 83% specificity.

Amplification targeted the TCR beta CDR3 regions, with RNA transcripts as the source material. The authors performed first-round RT-PCR with HTBI primers and then a second-round multiplex PCR. TCRdb fed the multiplex PCR reads into MiXCR, producing one record per CDR3 protein. The repertoire holds a few hundred thousand distinct CDR3 sequences, with around 20% as singletons. The rearrangement joins TRBV7-9 to TRBJ2-2; D possibly corresponds to TRBD1 (6 bases). Sequencing was performed on peripheral blood. This sequence originates from a woman aged 18-29 years with stable Graves' hyperthyroidism. This CDR3 reads CASSSPTGNTGELFF. The CDR3 coding sequence is TGTGCCAGCAGCTCCCCGACAGGGAACACCGGGGAGCTGTTTTTT.